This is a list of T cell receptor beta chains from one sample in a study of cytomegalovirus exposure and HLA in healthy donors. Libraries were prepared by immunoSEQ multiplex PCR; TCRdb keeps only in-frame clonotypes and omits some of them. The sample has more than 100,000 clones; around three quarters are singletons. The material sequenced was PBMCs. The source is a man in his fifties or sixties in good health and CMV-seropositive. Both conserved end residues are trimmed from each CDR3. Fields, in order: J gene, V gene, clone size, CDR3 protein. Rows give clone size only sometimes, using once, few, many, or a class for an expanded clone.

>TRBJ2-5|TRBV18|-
ASSPPSGTETQY
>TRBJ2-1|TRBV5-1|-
ASSLGGQGYNEQF
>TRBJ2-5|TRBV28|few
ASSTWGRAGGWETQY
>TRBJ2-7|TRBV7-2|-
ASSLARGAAYEQY
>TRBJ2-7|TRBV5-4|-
ASSLIVSSDTTEQY
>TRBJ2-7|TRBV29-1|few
SVGTSGSSVHEQY
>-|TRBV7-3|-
ASSRKSGVRDEQY
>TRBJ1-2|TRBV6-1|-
ASSENAGGGGGYT
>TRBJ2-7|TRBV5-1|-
ASSLSGTIIEEQY
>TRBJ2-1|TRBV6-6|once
ASSYREGGYYNEQF
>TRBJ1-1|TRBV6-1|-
ASSRRQGEAF
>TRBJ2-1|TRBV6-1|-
ASRMGLVDEQF
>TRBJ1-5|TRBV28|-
ASQLGQGGQPQH
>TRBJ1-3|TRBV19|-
ASSHGTGLGNTIY
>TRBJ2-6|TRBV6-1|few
ASSEGGSGANVLT
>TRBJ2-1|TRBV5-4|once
ASSKGDRNSYNEQF
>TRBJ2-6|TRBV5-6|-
ASSSTGSAGANVLT
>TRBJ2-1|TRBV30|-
AWSDGREVGEQF
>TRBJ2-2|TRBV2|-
ASREDRNTGELF
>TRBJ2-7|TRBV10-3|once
AISRDRENEQY
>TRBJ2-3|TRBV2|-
ASSMPGTGFADTQY
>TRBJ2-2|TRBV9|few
ASSPPMRDDTGELF
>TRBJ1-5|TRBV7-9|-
ASSPAENPQPQH
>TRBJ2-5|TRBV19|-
ASSQAFQETQY
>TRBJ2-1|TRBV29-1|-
SVEERPGTSGEQF
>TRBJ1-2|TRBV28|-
ASSLSANYGYT
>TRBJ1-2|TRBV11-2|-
ASSSRGMTYGYT
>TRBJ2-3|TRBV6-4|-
ASSGGETDTQY
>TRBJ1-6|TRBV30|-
AWSWDSNSPLH
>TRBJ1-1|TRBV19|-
ASSIKRGTEAF
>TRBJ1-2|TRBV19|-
ASRVDRDYGYT
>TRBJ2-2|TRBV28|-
ASSHLPGLAYNTGELF
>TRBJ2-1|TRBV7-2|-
ASRGTSGYNEQF
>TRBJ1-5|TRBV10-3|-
AISEGTGGALHNQPQH
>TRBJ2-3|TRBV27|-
ASSFSRGADTDTQY
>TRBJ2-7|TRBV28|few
ASRSSGTRWYEQY
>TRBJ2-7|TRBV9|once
ASSVDPPGGLSYEQY
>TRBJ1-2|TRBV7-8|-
ASSFNRGNYGYT
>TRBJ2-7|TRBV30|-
AWRETGIYEQY
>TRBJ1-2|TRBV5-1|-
ASSLDTSGGYT
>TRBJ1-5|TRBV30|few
AWSVPGDGNQPQH
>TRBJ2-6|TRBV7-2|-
ASSLAGLAGVGGANVLT
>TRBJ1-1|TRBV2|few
ASIQMVNTEAF
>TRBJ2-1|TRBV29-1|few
SASGSLGNEQF
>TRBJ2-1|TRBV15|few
ATSRDKAGVFNEQF
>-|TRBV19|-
ASSIVGGTYEQY
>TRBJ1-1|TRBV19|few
ASKDRGHTIEAF
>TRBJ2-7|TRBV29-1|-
SVGSGTSGSYEQY
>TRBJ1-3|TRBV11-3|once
ASSIGGNSGNTIY
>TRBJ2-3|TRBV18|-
ASSSRQGDTQY
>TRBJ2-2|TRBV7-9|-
ASSTGGTADTGELF